The 18 T cell receptor beta chains below were found in one sample sequenced in a study of PD-1 blockade in classical Hodgkin lymphoma. This sample's time point: cycle 4 day 1 (C4D1), after more than five weeks of nivolumab. Each patient's relapse followed autologous stem cell transplantation, and brentuximab vedotin exposure varied. The table came from immunoSEQ multiplex PCR; TCRdb's copy has only in-frame clones and leaves some out. The sample yields tens of thousands of clones, around 78% seen once. The sequencing here drew on peripheral blood mononuclear cells (PBMCs), taken before the fourth cycle of nivolumab. These receptors were taken from a human donor with classical Hodgkin lymphoma.

This clone occurred a few times. V is TRBV7-8 and J is TRBJ1-1; no reliable D call. V was pared by 1 base and J by 7 bases, with 10 bases between. The CDR3 consists of 13 residues. The germline gives CDR1 SGHVS, CDR2 FQNEAQ. The CDR3 DNA reads as TGTGCCAGCAGCTTAGAGTTGGGCGGTGAAGCTTTCTTT. As protein: CASSLELGGEAFF.

The gene calls are TRBV4-3 and TRBJ2-2; a weak D match, TRBD1 (6 bases). V lost 0 bases and J 7 bases, leaving 18 bases between the germline ends. The germline gives CDR1 LGHNA, CDR2 YSLEER. This CDR3 has 17 amino acids. As DNA, the CDR3 is TGCGCCAGCAGCCAAGATTATGTGGGGGCGCGGAGCGGGGAGCTGTTTTTT. Its protein product is CASSQDYVGARSGELFF.

The V call is TRBV2, the J call TRBJ2-2; 10 nucleotides line up with TRBD1. CDR1 is SNHLY, CDR2 FYNNEI, per germline. Losses at the gene ends were 7 bases for V and 5 bases for J; bases not matched to a gene: 7. The CDR3 length is 15 residues. The CDR3 reads CASMGDRGQTGELFF. Here the CDR3 DNA reads TGTGCCAGCATGGGTGACAGGGGGCAGACCGGGGAGCTGTTTTTT.

The chain has TRBV6-5 and TRBJ2-5; 11 nucleotides agree with TRBD2. CDR3 size: 14 residues. CDR1 MNHEY and CDR2 SVGAGI come from the germline V gene. J gave up 5 bases and V 7 bases, and 6 bases lay outside the gene matches. The CDR3, as DNA: TGTGCCAGCACCCCACTAGCGGGGGTTGAGACCCAGTACTTC. Its protein is CASTPLAGVETQYF.

This chain connects TRBV7-2 to TRBJ1-2; D is possibly TRBD1 (5 bases). The CDR3 spans 13 residues. Germline CDR1 reads SGHTA; CDR2 reads FQGNSA. V lost 9 bases to trimming and J lost 4 bases, with 15 bases between them. The CDR3 loop reads CASGTAEIYGYTF. The CDR3 coding sequence is TGTGCCAGTGGGACGGCGGAAATCTATGGCTACACCTTC.

The rearrangement links TRBV19 to TRBJ1-2; TRBD1 matches at 9 bases. Germline V lookup: CDR1 LNHDA, CDR2 SQIVND (reference sequence). The V gene end was trimmed by 9 bases and the J gene end by 6 bases; junction bases not matched to a gene: 5. This CDR3 has 12 amino acids. Written as DNA, the CDR3 is TGTGCCAGATTAGACAGGGGGGATGGCTACACCTTC. Its translation is CARLDRGDGYTF. Full variable domain (missing parts from reference TRBV19 and TRBJ1-2): DGGITQSPKYLFRKEGQNVTLSCEQNLNHDAMYWYRQDPGQGLRLIYYSQIVNDFQKGDIAEGYSVSREKKESFPLTVTSAQKNPTAFYLCARLDRGDGYTFGSGTRLTVV.

V is TRBV18 and J is TRBJ1-2; unclear D gene. Deletions cut 0 bases from V and 0 bases from J, with 11 bases between. CDR1 is KGHSH and CDR2 is LQKENI in the germline V gene. The CDR3 is 16 amino acids. The CDR3 region is CASSPPGIWTNYGYTF. The DNA of the CDR3 is TGTGCCAGCTCACCACCGGGTATTTGGACTAACTATGGCTACACCTTC.

The chain links TRBV6-6 to TRBJ1-2, with 7 bases identical to TRBD1. CDR1 is MNHNY and CDR2 is SVGAGI in the germline V gene (reference sequence). V lost 6 bases, J lost 3 bases, and 4 bases stayed unmatched. The CDR3 consists of 13 residues. The CDR3 nucleotides are TGTGCCAGCAGGCCGACAGGGTACTATGGCTACACCTTC. Translating it yields CASRPTGYYGYTF.

This clone was observed once. The rearrangement uses TRBV29-1 and TRBJ1-2; a weak D match, TRBD1 (6 bases). CDR3 length equals 12 residues. The V gene's germline CDR1 is SQVTM and CDR2 ANQGSEA. V lost 0 bases to trimming and J lost 6 bases, with 8 bases between them. This CDR3 reads CSVEEGQNGYTF. The CDR3 DNA is TGCAGCGTTGAAGAGGGACAAAATGGCTACACCTTC.

The chain combines TRBV6-6 with TRBJ2-3; TRBD2 matches at 8 bases. The CDR3 length is 15 residues. The V gene end was trimmed by 6 bases and the J gene end by 5 bases; junction bases not matched to a gene: 10. CDR1 is MNHNY, CDR2 SVGAGI, per germline (reference sequence). CDR3 coding DNA: TGTGCCAGCAGGCAAACGGGGGGGCCGGGAGATACGCAGTATTTT. This encodes CASRQTGGPGDTQYF.

This clone was counted a few times. The CDR3 DNA reads TGTGCCAGCAGGCACAGGGCTGGTGAGCAGTTCTTC. This encodes CASRHRAGEQFF. The gene calls are TRBV2 and TRBJ2-1; D is possibly TRBD1 (6 bases). Germline V lookup: CDR1 SNHLY, CDR2 FYNNEI. V gave up 6 bases and J gave up 9 bases, with 12 bases separating them. This CDR3 contains 12 residues.

This clone showed up just once. This rearrangement joins TRBV27 to TRBJ2-3, with unresolved D. CDR1 and CDR2 from the germline V gene are MNHEY and SMNVEV (reference sequence). Trimming stripped 5 bases from V and 0 bases from J, with 9 bases between. This CDR3 region has 14 residues. CDR3 DNA: TGTGCCAGCAGTCCCACATATAGCACAGATACGCAGTATTTT. Translated: CASSPTYSTDTQYF.

This chain connects TRBV6-5 to TRBJ1-2, with TRBD1 as a possible D gene (6 bases). The CDR3 contains 13 residues. The germline gives CDR1 MNHEY, CDR2 SVGAGI. V was trimmed by 2 bases and J by 2 bases, leaving 6 bases between them. The CDR3 DNA reads TGTGCCAGCAGTTACGGGACAAACTATGGCTACACCTTC. It codes for CASSYGTNYGYTF.

There are a few counts of this clone. The chain combines TRBV7-8 with TRBJ2-3, with D perhaps given as TRBD1 or TRBD2 (6 bases each). The germline CDR1 and CDR2 sequences are SGHVS and FQNEAQ. V shed 8 bases and J shed 4 bases, with 13 bases lying between them. The CDR3 length is 13 residues. The CDR3 nucleotides read TGTGCCAGCGCTTGGGGGGCGGCAGATACGCAGTATTTT. This codes for CASAWGAADTQYF.

The CDR3 DNA reads as TGTGCCAGTAGTGAGACCGGGGTGGGCTCCTATAATTCACCCCTCCACTTT. Translated: CASSETGVGSYNSPLHF. This chain connects TRBV19 to TRBJ1-6; D unclear. The CDR3 is 17 amino acids. Germline lookup yields CDR1 LNHDA and CDR2 SQIVND (reference sequence). V lost 5 bases and J 0 bases, leaving 14 bases between the germline ends. Drawing the rest from reference TRBV19 and TRBJ1-6, the complete variable domain is DGGITQSPKYLFRKEGQNVTLSCEQNLNHDAMYWYRQDPGQGLRLIYYSQIVNDFQKGDIAEGYSVSREKKESFPLTVTSAQKNPTAFYLCASSETGVGSYNSPLHFGNGTRLTVT.

V gene TRBV27 combines with J gene TRBJ2-5; TRBD2 might be the D (6 bases). Germline V gives CDR1 MNHEY, CDR2 SMNVEV (reference sequence). Trimming removed 1 base from V and 5 bases from J, with 8 bases in between. There are 13 residues in the CDR3. CDR3 protein: CASSLWGEETQYF. CDR3 coding DNA: TGTGCCAGCAGTTTATGGGGGGAGGAGACCCAGTACTTC.

The V and J genes are TRBV10-3 and TRBJ2-1, with unresolved D. V lost 4 bases and J 0 bases, leaving 10 bases between the germline ends. CDR1 and CDR2 from the germline V gene are ENHRY and SYGVKD. The CDR3 consists of 15 residues. The CDR3 DNA sequence: TGTGCCATCAGTGTTGACATTTACTCCTACAATGAGCAGTTCTTC. It codes for CAISVDIYSYNEQFF.

V gene TRBV6-6 combines with J gene TRBJ1-5; possibly TRBD1 for D (6 bases). The V end lost 5 bases, the J end lost 1 base, and 9 bases lay between the germline ends. This CDR3 has 14 residues. CDR1 is MNHNY and CDR2 is SVGAGI in the germline V gene (reference sequence). CDR3 sequence: CASSRGLSNQPQHF. CDR3 bases: TGTGCCAGCAGTAGGGGGTTGAGCAATCAGCCCCAGCATTTT.